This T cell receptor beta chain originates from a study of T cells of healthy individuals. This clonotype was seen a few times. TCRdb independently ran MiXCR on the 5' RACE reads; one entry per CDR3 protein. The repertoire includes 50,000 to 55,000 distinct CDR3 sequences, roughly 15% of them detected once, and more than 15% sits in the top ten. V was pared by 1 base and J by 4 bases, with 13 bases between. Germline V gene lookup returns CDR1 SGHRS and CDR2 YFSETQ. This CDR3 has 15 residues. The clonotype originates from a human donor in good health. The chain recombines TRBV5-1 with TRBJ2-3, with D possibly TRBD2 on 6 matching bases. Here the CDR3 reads CASSLYGGVADTQYF. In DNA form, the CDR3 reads TGCGCCAGCAGCTTGTACGGGGGTGTAGCAGATACGCAGTATTTT.